A single sample is the source of the 19 T cell receptor beta chains below, sequenced in a study of metastatic and nonmetastatic thyroid tumors. All patients were treatment-naive before thyroid surgery. TCRdb recomputed clones from the PCR reads via MiXCR. The table shows 70,000 or so clones, with 12% to 15% occurring only once. Sequencing was performed on blood. These receptor sequences come from a male donor with papillary thyroid cancer or a benign thyroid nodule (not recorded which). Some clones in this sample may be carry-over from other donors' samples.

At least ten counts were recorded for this clone. The chain employs TRBV7-9 and TRBJ2-1; 7 nucleotides line up with TRBD2. This CDR3 has 14 amino acids. The V gene's germline CDR1 is SEHNR and CDR2 FQNEAQ (reference sequence). Trimming removed 6 bases from V and 7 bases from J; junction bases left unmatched: 9. CDR3 amino acids: CASSLGRGGNEQFF. DNA of the CDR3: TGTGCCAGCAGTTTGGGACGGGGAGGGAATGAGCAGTTCTTC.

This clone was observed a few times. The rearrangement uses TRBV4-3 and TRBJ2-7; no clear D gene. CDR3 length equals 15 residues. V lost 0 bases and J lost 0, with 9 bases in between. Germline CDR1 is LGHNA and CDR2 is YSLEER. The DNA for the CDR3 is TGCGCCAGCAGCCAAGAGGCTTCGAGCTCCTACGAGCAGTACTTC. Amino acid sequence: CASSQEASSSYEQYF.

This clone was seen at least ten times. V and J are TRBV20-1 and TRBJ2-7; TRBD2 agrees at 12 bases. J gave up 7 bases and V 5 bases, and 12 bases lay outside the gene matches. This CDR3 has 15 residues. Germline V gives CDR1 DFQATT, CDR2 SNEGSKA (reference sequence). CDR3 protein: CSASKASGRAGEQYV. The CDR3 coding sequence is TGCAGTGCTTCTAAGGCTAGCGGGAGGGCCGGTGAGCAGTACGTC.

This clone was picked up a small number of times. A read error may explain this, as a much larger clone is one base away. Distinct nucleotide sequences in the sample also encode this CDR3. The V and J genes are TRBV11-2 and TRBJ2-1; a weak D match, TRBD2 (6 bases). CDR3 length: 15 residues. Germline CDR1 reads SGHAT; CDR2 reads FQNNGV. Written as DNA, the CDR3 is TGTGCCAGCAGCTTAGACGGGAGTTTCTACAATGGGCAGTTCTTC. It specifies CASSLDGSFYNGQFF.

J is TRBJ2-7 and V is TRBV7-2; no firm D call. Trimming took off 1 base at V and 7 bases at J, with 8 bases between the two ends. The CDR3 runs to 12 residues. Germline V gene lookup returns CDR1 SGHTA and CDR2 FQGNSA. This CDR3 is CASSLDLGEQYF. The CDR3 DNA reads TGTGCCAGCAGCTTAGACTTAGGTGAGCAGTACTTC. Combining the CDR3 with reference TRBV7-2 and TRBJ2-7 gives the whole variable domain GAGVSQSPSNKVTEKGKDVELRCDPISGHTALYWYRQSLGQGLEFLIYFQGNSAPDKSGLPSDRFSAERTGGSVSTLTIQRTQQEDSAVYLCASSLDLGEQYFGPGTRLTVT.

This chain uses TRBV28 with TRBJ1-2, with TRBD1 as a possible D gene (6 bases). Germline V gene lookup returns CDR1 MDHEN and CDR2 SYDVKM. This CDR3 region has 16 residues. V dropped 5 bases and J dropped 4 bases, with 20 bases sitting between them. CDR3 in DNA: TGTGCCAGCAGTCTGGGCCAGGGGATTTTTGCCTATGGCTACACCTTC. This translates into CASSLGQGIFAYGYTF.

The rearrangement uses TRBV9 and TRBJ2-1; a possible D gene is TRBD2 (5 bases). This CDR3 comprises 16 residues. Germline-derived CDR1 and CDR2 are SGDLS and YYNGEE. V was trimmed by 0 bases and J by 8 bases, leaving 18 bases between them. The CDR3 here is CASSVGWLVMRDEQFF. The CDR3, as DNA: TGTGCCAGCAGCGTAGGGTGGCTAGTAATGAGGGATGAGCAGTTCTTC.

The V gene is TRBV5-1, the J gene TRBJ2-7; tentatively, D is TRBD1 (6 bases). V dropped 0 bases and J dropped 3 bases, with 16 bases sitting between them. CDR3 length equals 16 residues. Germline lookup yields CDR1 SGHRS and CDR2 YFSETQ. In DNA form, the CDR3 reads TGCGCCAGCAGCTTGGGCACAGGGTTTGGAGTCTACGAGCAGTACTTC. The encoded protein is CASSLGTGFGVYEQYF.

V and J are TRBV5-1 and TRBJ1-1, with D uncertain. Deletions cut 6 bases from V and 0 bases from J, with 9 bases between. This CDR3 contains 13 residues. Germline V CDR1 and CDR2: SGHRS, YFSETQ. Here the CDR3 DNA reads TGCGCCAGCACCGTGGGAATGAACACTGAAGCTTTCTTT. This codes for CASTVGMNTEAFF.

Comments on this clone: A read error may be the cause here, since a much bigger clone is one base away. The chain has TRBV9 and TRBJ2-5, with no clear D. Germline CDR1 is SGDLS and CDR2 is YYNGEE. This CDR3 spans 11 amino acids. V was clipped by 6 bases and J by 2 bases, with 5 bases between them. The CDR3 here is CASTDQETQYF. CDR3 sequence (DNA): TGTGCCAGCACCGATCAAGAGACCCAGTACTTC. The full variable domain, completed using reference TRBV9 and TRBJ2-5, is DSGVTQTPKHLITATGQRVTLRCSPRSGDLSVYWYQQSLDQGLQFLIQYYNGEERAKGNILERFSAQQFPDLHSELNLSSLELGDSALYFCASTDQETQYFGPGTRLLVL.

This clone was found many times. V is TRBV24-1 and J is TRBJ1-2, with 8 nucleotides matching TRBD1. After removal of 1 base from V and 8 bases from J, the junction contained 5 bases not matched to a gene. In germline, CDR1 is KGHDR, CDR2 SFDVKD. The CDR3 contains 14 residues. CDR3 in amino acids: CATSDLDRGRGYTF. Here the CDR3 DNA reads TGTGCCACCAGTGATTTAGACAGGGGACGAGGCTACACCTTC.

The V and J genes are TRBV11-2 and TRBJ2-3; perhaps TRBD2 as D (5 bases). In germline, CDR1 is SGHAT, CDR2 FQNNGV. V lost 1 base and J lost 5, with 16 bases in between. This CDR3 contains 16 residues. The CDR3: CASSLVCRDIGDTQYF. CDR3 nucleotide sequence: TGTGCCAGCAGCTTAGTGTGTCGGGATATAGGAGATACGCAGTATTTT.

This clone came up many times. The chain is built from TRBV11-3 and TRBJ2-1, with 14 bases lining up with TRBD2. The CDR3 is 15 amino acids. Germline V gene lookup returns CDR1 SGHNT and CDR2 YENEEA. Trimming at V came to 7 bases and at J to 9 bases, leaving 8 bases not matched to a gene. The CDR3 loop reads CASNDGTSGRLEQFF. In nucleotides, the CDR3 is TGTGCCAGCAACGACGGGACTAGCGGGAGACTTGAGCAGTTCTTC.

This clone appeared many times. V gene TRBV5-6 combines with J gene TRBJ2-7; D possibly corresponds to TRBD1 (6 bases). V was shortened by 4 bases and J by 0 bases, with 8 bases between the two germline ends. Germline lookup yields CDR1 SGHDT and CDR2 YYEEEE. This CDR3 is built from 13 residues. In DNA form, the CDR3 reads TGTGCCAGCAGCACAGGGAGCTCCTACGAGCAGTACGTC. This sequence encodes CASSTGSSYEQYV.

This clone was seen at least ten times. V is TRBV20-1 and J is TRBJ2-5; D unclear. V was pared by 6 bases and J by 5 bases, with 16 bases between. CDR1 is DFQATT, CDR2 SNEGSKA, per germline (reference sequence). The CDR3 runs 13 residues. In DNA form, the CDR3 reads TGCAGTGCCGTAGCTTGGGTCAGGGAGACCCAGTACTTC. This gives the protein CSAVAWVRETQYF.

This clone was seen ten or more times. V usage is TRBV7-9 and J usage is TRBJ2-7; 8 positions match TRBD1. The CDR3 sequence is 14 residues long. Germline V CDR1 and CDR2: SEHNR, FQNEAQ (reference sequence). V shed 4 bases and J 1 base; nucleotides not matched to a gene: 3. The CDR3 nucleotides read TGTGCCAGCAGCTCCAGACAGGGGTCCTACGAGCAGTACTTC. Its protein product is CASSSRQGSYEQYF.

This clone was detected many times. V is TRBV25-1 and J is TRBJ2-5; D possibly corresponds to TRBD1 (7 bases). V lost 3 bases and J 2 bases, leaving 13 bases between the germline ends. Per the germline V gene, CDR1 is MGHDK and CDR2 is SYGVNS. The CDR3 is 15 residues long. CDR3 sequence: CASSDRGTAQETQYF. CDR3 nucleotide sequence: TGTGCCAGCAGTGACCGCGGGACAGCACAAGAGACCCAGTACTTC.

This clone has ten or more counts. The J gene is TRBJ2-6, the V gene TRBV6-2 or TRBV6-3; TRBD1 or TRBD2 may be the D gene (5 bases each). From germline, CDR1 is MNHEY and CDR2 SVGEGT. This CDR3 is built from 15 residues. Trimming removed 7 bases at V and 2 bases at J, with 12 bases between. The CDR3 bases are TGTGCCAGCACCCTCATGGGGGCTGGGGCCAACGTCCTGACTTTC. Residues: CASTLMGAGANVLTF.

This clone was found many times. The rearrangement uses TRBV7-9 and TRBJ2-7, with D uncertain. The V gene lost 2 bases and the J gene lost 6 bases, with 5 bases spanning the gap. The germline CDR1 and CDR2 sequences are SEHNR and FQNEAQ (reference sequence). The CDR3 has 11 residues. CDR3 in DNA: TGTGCCAGCAGCTTAACGGCCGAGCAGTACTTC. It specifies CASSLTAEQYF.